The 13 T cell receptor beta chains reported below all come from one sample, sequenced in a study of cytomegalovirus exposure and HLA in healthy donors. The PCR employed 60 Vbeta primers together with 13 Jbeta primers. Profiled with immunoSEQ multiplex PCR; TCRdb holds only in-frame clones, not every one. The sample has about 200,000 clones, 73% seen once. The sequenced sample consisted of PBMCs. These TCRs come from a woman aged 25 to 39 in good health and CMV-seronegative.

This chain joins TRBV4-2 and TRBJ2-3, with TRBD2 matching over 16 bases. J gave up 10 bases and V 0 bases, and 1 base lay outside the gene matches. The germline V gene has CDR1 LGHNA and CDR2 YNFKEQ. The CDR3 extends over 15 amino acids. CDR3 sequence reads: CASSQEGLAGGAQYF. Here the CDR3 DNA reads TGTGCCAGCAGCCAAGAGGGACTAGCGGGAGGGGCGCAGTATTTT.

The sample holds a few counts of this clone. V usage is TRBV18 and J usage is TRBJ2-1; TRBD1 aligns across 9 bases. V shed 4 bases, J shed 8 bases, and the junction held 9 bases outside the gene matches. Germline CDR1 is KGHSH and CDR2 is LQKENI. The CDR3 has 15 residues. The CDR3 DNA sequence: TGTGCCAGCTCACTCGTGGGACAGGGCATCGATGAGCAGTTCTTC. It translates to CASSLVGQGIDEQFF. Filled out from reference TRBV18 and TRBJ2-1, the complete variable domain reads NAGVMQNPRHLVRRRGQEARLRCSPMKGHSHVYWYRQLPEEGLKFMVYLQKENIIDESGMPKERFSAEFPKEGPSILRIQQVVRGDSAAYFCASSLVGQGIDEQFFGPGTRLTVL.

The gene calls are TRBV10-2 and TRBJ1-1; maybe TRBD1 (6 bases). The germline V and J ends were trimmed by 4 bases and 7 bases, with 22 bases remaining between them. The germline V gene has CDR1 WSHSY and CDR2 SAAADI. The CDR3 is 16 amino acids. This CDR3 reads CASSGINAGGGGEAFF. The DNA for the CDR3 is TGCGCCAGCAGTGGCATCAACGCGGGAGGGGGAGGTGAAGCTTTCTTT.

The chain joins TRBV6-1 to TRBJ1-2; D call uncertain. This CDR3 is built from 15 residues. V was shortened by 3 bases and J by 8 bases, with 19 bases between the two germline ends. CDR1 MNHNS and CDR2 SASEGT come from the germline V gene. CDR3 DNA: TGTGCCAGCAGTGAGGCCCTTCTAGGTACGCGGGGCTACACCTTC. Amino acid sequence: CASSEALLGTRGYTF.

This chain joins TRBV5-4 and TRBJ2-1, with D maybe TRBD2 (6 bases). The CDR3 spans 16 residues. The germline V gene encodes CDR1 SGHNT and CDR2 YYREEE (reference sequence). V was cut by 4 bases and J by 8 bases, with 22 bases left in between. The CDR3 nucleotides are TGTGCCAGCAGCCCTAGCAGTGATGCGGGGACCGATGAGCAGTTCTTC. It is translated as CASSPSSDAGTDEQFF.

The chain joins TRBV7-9 to TRBJ2-3, with 10 bases lining up with TRBD2. This CDR3 spans 17 amino acids. Germline CDR1 SEHNR, CDR2 FQNEAQ (reference sequence). The V segment lost 7 bases and the J segment 3 bases; nucleotides outside the gene matches: 13. The CDR3 DNA follows: TGTGCCAGCACCCCAAAGTTAGCTAGCGGGGGAACAGATACGCAGTATTTT. Amino acids: CASTPKLASGGTDTQYF.

The chain recombines TRBV7-9 with TRBJ2-3; TRBD2 matches at 7 bases. Germline CDR1 reads SEHNR; CDR2 reads FQNEAQ (reference sequence). The CDR3 totals 17 residues. The ends lost 4 bases at V and 2 bases at J; junction bases unmatched: 12. CDR3 DNA: TGTGCCAGCAGCTCAAAGACCACTAGCGCGTACACAGATACGCAGTATTTT. Encoded protein: CASSSKTTSAYTDTQYF.

The chain recombines TRBV29-1 with TRBJ2-1, with D perhaps TRBD2 (6 bases). The germline gives CDR1 SQVTM, CDR2 ANQGSEA. V was pared by 6 bases and J by 2 bases, with 11 bases between. The CDR3 sequence is 13 residues long. CDR3 DNA: TGCAGCGTATGGGGGGTCACCTACAATGAGCAGTTCTTC. Its translation: CSVWGVTYNEQFF.

The chain has TRBV6-5 and TRBJ1-2; perhaps TRBD1 as D (6 bases). The CDR3 totals 13 residues. CDR1 is MNHEY, CDR2 SVGAGI, per germline. V was clipped by 4 bases and J by 4 bases, with 10 bases between them. CDR3 in amino acids: CASSFGQPYGYTF. In DNA, the CDR3 is TGTGCCAGCAGTTTTGGACAGCCCTATGGCTACACCTTC.

V is TRBV9 and J is TRBJ2-1, with TRBD2 matching over 9 bases. There are 16 residues in the CDR3. V shed 0 bases and J 8 bases; nucleotides not matched to a gene: 9. Germline CDR1 and CDR2: SGDLS and YYNGEE. The CDR3 protein is CASSVAGRGGHDEQFF. CDR3 nucleotides: TGTGCCAGCAGCGTAGCGGGGCGGGGGGGCCACGATGAGCAGTTCTTC.

The chain combines TRBV5-6 with TRBJ2-1; perhaps TRBD1 as D (5 bases). Germline CDR1 reads SGHDT; CDR2 reads YYEEEE. Trimming stripped 1 base from V and 9 bases from J, with 11 bases between. This CDR3 contains 13 residues. CDR3: CASSLIGDREQFF. CDR3 in DNA: TGTGCCAGCAGCTTGATAGGGGATCGTGAGCAGTTCTTC.

The chain couples TRBV7-9 to TRBJ2-7; weak D call: TRBD2 (5 bases). The CDR3 has 16 amino acids. Between the trimmed V and J ends, which lost 5 bases and 5 bases, there was a span of 22 bases. The germline V gene has CDR1 SEHNR and CDR2 FQNEAQ (reference sequence). In DNA form, the CDR3 reads TGTGCCAGCAGCCCAATCACGGGGAAATCTGCCAACGAGCAGTACTTC. This gives the protein CASSPITGKSANEQYF.

This clone was counted only a few times. The V call is TRBV6-1, the J call TRBJ2-7; 9 nucleotides line up with TRBD1. The germline V gene encodes CDR1 MNHNS and CDR2 SASEGT. This CDR3 is 15 amino acids long. J lost 2 bases, V lost 2 bases, and 4 bases had no gene match. This chain's CDR3 is CASSESTGGAYEQYF. The CDR3 DNA reads as TGTGCCAGCAGTGAATCGACAGGGGGGGCCTACGAGCAGTACTTC.